The 10 T cell receptor beta chains listed next were all sequenced from one sample in a study of regulatory T cells in long-lasting Graves disease. The authors built TCR beta libraries using iRepertoire HTBI primers and Arm-PCR of CDR3 regions. One entry per CDR3 protein, called by TCRdb with MiXCR from the multiplex PCR reads. The sample lists 440,000 or so distinct CDR3 sequences, around 17% occurring once. The time point denotes: newly diagnosed GD, antithyroid drugs for less than 3 months. After RNA was extracted from PBMCs, the TCR library was made from it. The data also belong to a second study, concerning T cells in Graves' hyperthyroidism and ophthalmopathy.

This material consisted of peripheral blood mononuclear cells (PBMCs), taken at new diagnosis, from a patient treated with antithyroid drugs. These receptor sequences come from a woman under 40 with Graves disease.

The chain employs TRBV14 and TRBJ2-1; the match to TRBD1 covers 10 bases. J was trimmed by 7 bases and V by 10 bases; bases with no gene match: 4. CDR3 length equals 12 residues. Per the germline V gene, CDR1 is SGHDN and CDR2 is FVKESK. The DNA of the CDR3 is TGTGCCACGGGACAGGGGTGGAATGAGCAGTTCTTC. Translating gives CATGQGWNEQFF.

This clonotype was recorded many times. The J gene is TRBJ2-1, the V gene TRBV12-3 or TRBV12-4; possibly TRBD2 for D (5 bases). The CDR3 covers 16 residues. Trimming pared 4 bases from V and 4 bases from J, leaving 17 bases between. The CDR3 DNA reads as TGTGCCAGCAGTTCCACTAGGGTTTTTGGGTACAATGAGCAGTTCTTC. This codes for CASSSTRVFGYNEQFF.

About this clonotype: The conserved final phenylalanine or tryptophan is absent from the CDR3, which likely points to a read error. The gene calls are TRBV2 and TRBJ1-1; D is possibly TRBD1 (6 bases). The CDR3 has 13 residues. CDR1 SNHLY and CDR2 FYNNEI come from the germline V gene. Trimming removed 7 bases from V and 1 base from J, with 10 bases in between. The CDR3 is CASKRQENTEAFL. In nucleotides, the CDR3 is TGTGCCAGCAAAAGACAGGAGAACACTGAAGCTTTCCTT.

This clonotype was counted ten times or more. The rearrangement joins TRBV28 to TRBJ2-3; D is possibly TRBD1 (6 bases). CDR3 length equals 16 residues. V was clipped by 5 bases and J by 2 bases, with 17 bases between them. Germline-derived CDR1 and CDR2 are MDHEN and SYDVKM. The CDR3 nucleotides read TGTGCCAGCAGTCCGATGACAGGTACGCCCACAGATACGCAGTATTTT. Translating gives CASSPMTGTPTDTQYF.

There are a few counts of this clonotype. A read error may produce the germline difference seen at one junction end. The chain carries TRBV28 and TRBJ2-1; 9 bases fit TRBD2. The CDR3 runs to 16 residues. In germline, CDR1 is MDHEN, CDR2 SYDVKM. The CDR3 here is CASSAPSDSGGNGQFF. The CDR3 nucleotides read TGTGCCAGCAGTGCACCCTCAGATAGCGGGGGTAATGGGCAGTTCTTC.

There are a few counts of this clonotype. The genes are TRBV5-8 and TRBJ2-1; D remains unclear. CDR3 length: 13 residues. Germline V lookup: CDR1 SGHTS, CDR2 YDEGEE. V lost 2 bases and J 7 bases, leaving 10 bases between the germline ends. CDR3 sequence (DNA): TGTGCCAGCAGCTTCCAGGACGGAAATGAGCAGTTCTTC. Translated: CASSFQDGNEQFF.

This clonotype was recorded at least ten times. This rearrangement joins TRBV18 to TRBJ2-1; no reliable D call. V dropped 6 bases and J dropped 5 bases, with 17 bases sitting between them. Germline assignment: CDR1 KGHSH and CDR2 LQKENI. This CDR3 region has 15 residues. The CDR3 DNA is TGTGCCAGCTCCCTGAGAACGGGCCCGAACAATGAGCAGTTCTTC. Translation: CASSLRTGPNNEQFF.

This clonotype was seen a few times. V usage is TRBV6-2 or TRBV6-3 and J usage is TRBJ2-1; D is tentatively TRBD1 or TRBD2 (5 bases each). This CDR3 is 11 amino acids long. Germline assignment: CDR1 MNHEY and CDR2 SVGEGT. Trimming cost V 2 bases and J 10 bases, with 6 bases left between them. Here the CDR3 DNA reads TGTGCCAGCAGTTACGAGGGGGAGCAGTTCTTC. Amino acid sequence: CASSYEGEQFF.

V is TRBV29-1 and J is TRBJ1-1, with 9 bases fitting TRBD1. Germline values: CDR1 SQVTM, CDR2 ANQGSEA. CDR3 length equals 13 residues. J was trimmed by 5 bases and V by 6 bases; bases with no gene match: 7. The DNA for the CDR3 is TGCAGCGTGACCCGACAGGGGGAGACTGAAGCTTTCTTT. Protein: CSVTRQGETEAFF.

This clonotype came up many times. The CDR3, as DNA: TGTGCCATCAATCGGTCGGCGGGTTATGGCTACACCTTC. Amino acids: CAINRSAGYGYTF. This chain links TRBV10-3 with TRBJ1-2, with D unresolved. CDR3 size: 13 residues. Per the germline V gene, CDR1 is ENHRY and CDR2 is SYGVKD. The ends were cut back, 7 bases at V and 5 bases at J, with 14 bases in the middle.